This TCR beta chain was recorded in a study of cytomegalovirus exposure and HLA in healthy donors. Overall study context: Sequencing of 150 million to 200 million T cells in an earlier analysis found about 120 million unique TCR beta sequences. Findings and caveats of the study: CMV serostatus was the only recorded immune exposure for donors. In vitro data verified three CMV-associated chains as specific for CMV antigens. Further analysis was carried out later, and it showed several of the most significant clusters appearing linked to common viral pathogens.

The PCR contained 60 Vbeta and 13 Jbeta primers. Measured with immunoSEQ multiplex PCR; TCRdb has only the in-frame clones, and not every one. The sample holds roughly 160,000 clones, more than 65% seen once. Comment on this clone: What it binds is unknown.

CDR1 is SGHNT, CDR2 YENEEA, per germline. V gave up 6 bases and J gave up 6 bases; unmatched junction bases: 3. The CDR3 runs to 13 residues. The J gene is TRBJ2-2, the V gene TRBV11-3; 8 nucleotides match TRBD2. The origin of this receptor is a woman aged 25 to 45 in good health and CMV-seronegative. Sequencing used PBMCs. CDR3 protein: CASRPAGAGELFF. DNA of the CDR3: TGTGCCAGCAGGCCAGCGGGAGCCGGGGAGCTGTTTTTT. Variable domain in full (rest from reference TRBV11-3 and TRBJ2-2): EAGVVQSPRYKIIEKKQPVAFWCNPISGHNTLYWYLQNLGQGPELLIRYENEEAVDDSQLPKDRFSAERLKGVDSTLKIQPAELGDSAVYLCASRPAGAGELFFGEGSRLTVL.